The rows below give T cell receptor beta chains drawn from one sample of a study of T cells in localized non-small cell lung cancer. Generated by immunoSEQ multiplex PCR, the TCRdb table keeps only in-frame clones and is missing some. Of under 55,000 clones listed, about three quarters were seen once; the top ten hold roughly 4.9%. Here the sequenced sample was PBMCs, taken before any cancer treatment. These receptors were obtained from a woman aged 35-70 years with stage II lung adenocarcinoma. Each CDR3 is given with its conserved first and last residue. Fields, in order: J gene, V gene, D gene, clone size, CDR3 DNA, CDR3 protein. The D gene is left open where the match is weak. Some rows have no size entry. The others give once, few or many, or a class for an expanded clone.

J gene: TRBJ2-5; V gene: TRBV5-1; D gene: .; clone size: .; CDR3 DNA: TGCGCCAGCAGCTTGGTAGGTACGAAGACCCAGTACTTC; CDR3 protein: CASSLVGTKTQYF
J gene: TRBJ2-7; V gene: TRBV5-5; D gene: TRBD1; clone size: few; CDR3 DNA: TGTGCCAGCAGATTGGGACAGAACTACGAGCAGTACTTC; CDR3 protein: CASRLGQNYEQYF
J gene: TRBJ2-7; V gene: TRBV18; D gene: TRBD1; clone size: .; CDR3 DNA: TGTGCCAGCTCACCACGACCCGGACAGGGGGCCTACGAGCAGTACTTC; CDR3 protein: CASSPRPGQGAYEQYF
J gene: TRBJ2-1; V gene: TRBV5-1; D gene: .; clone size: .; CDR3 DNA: TGCGCCAGCAGCTTGACAGCCGGGTCCTACAATGAGCAGTTCTTC; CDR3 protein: CASSLTAGSYNEQFF
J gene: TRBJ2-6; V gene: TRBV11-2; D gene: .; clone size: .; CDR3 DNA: TGTGCCAGCAGCATCCTACAGGGACCTGGGGCCAACGTCCTGACTTTC; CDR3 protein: CASSILQGPGANVLTF
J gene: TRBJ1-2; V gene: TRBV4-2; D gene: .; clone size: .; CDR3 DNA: TGTGCCAGCAGCCAAGGCGCGTCAGGCTTTAACTATGGCTACACCTTC; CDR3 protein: CASSQGASGFNYGYTF
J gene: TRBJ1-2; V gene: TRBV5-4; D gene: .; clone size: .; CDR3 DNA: TGTGCCAGCAGCCCCAAGGGGATAGCTAATGGCTACACCTTC; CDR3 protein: CASSPKGIANGYTF
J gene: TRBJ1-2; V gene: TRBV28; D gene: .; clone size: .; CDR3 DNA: TGTGCCAGCAGTTTCGGTCGCAGGGCCTATGGCTACACCTTC; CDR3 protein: CASSFGRRAYGYTF
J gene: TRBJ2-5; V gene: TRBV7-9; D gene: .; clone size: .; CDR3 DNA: TGTGCCAGCAGCGGCGAAGAGACCCAGTACTTC; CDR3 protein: CASSGEETQYF
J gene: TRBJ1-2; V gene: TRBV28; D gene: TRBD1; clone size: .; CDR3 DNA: TGTGCCAGCAGCCGCGGGACAGGCCGAACGGGCTACACCTTC; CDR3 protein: CASSRGTGRTGYTF
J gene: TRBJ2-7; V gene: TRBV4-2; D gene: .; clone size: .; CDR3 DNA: TGTGCCAGCAGCCAAGAAGCTCAGGGGCTCTCCTACGAGCAGTACTTC; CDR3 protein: CASSQEAQGLSYEQYF
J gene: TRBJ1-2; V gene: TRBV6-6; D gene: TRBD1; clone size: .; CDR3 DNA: TGTGCCAGCAGTCGCCTAGACAGGGAACATGGCTACACCTTC; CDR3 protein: CASSRLDREHGYTF
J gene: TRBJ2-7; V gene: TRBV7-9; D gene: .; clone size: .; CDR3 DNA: TGTGCCAGCAGCTTAGACTTGTACGAGCAGTACTTC; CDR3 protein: CASSLDLYEQYF
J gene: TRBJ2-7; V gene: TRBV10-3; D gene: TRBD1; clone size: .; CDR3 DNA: TGTGCCATCAGTACCGGGACAGATAACTACGAGCAGTACTTC; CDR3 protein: CAISTGTDNYEQYF
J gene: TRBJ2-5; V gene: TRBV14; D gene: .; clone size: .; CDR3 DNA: TGTGCCAGCAGCCGAGAAGAGACCCAGTACTTC; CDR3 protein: CASSREETQYF